These 3 T cell receptor beta chains originate from one sample sequenced in a study of molecular identifiers for immune sequencing clone quantification. One entry per CDR3 protein results from TCRdb running MiXCR on the PCR reads. The data show approximately 590,000 distinct CDR3 sequences, roughly 23% seen once. What was sequenced was naive CD8+ T cells from blood, with Jurkat cell RNA spiked in. Subset in this sample: FACS-sorted CD8+CD4-CCR7+CD45RA+ naive T cells. The receptors were gathered from a human donor in good health. Some libraries in this study had Jurkat cell RNA spiked in.

The V and J genes are TRBV7-6 and TRBJ2-7; D unresolved. There are 13 residues in the CDR3. V lost 6 bases and J 3 bases, leaving 12 bases between the germline ends. Germline V gene data show CDR1 as SGHVS and CDR2 as FNYEAQ. CDR3: CASSDGPDYEQYF. The CDR3 DNA reads as TGTGCCAGCAGTGACGGGCCAGACTACGAGCAGTACTTC.

In its sample, this clonotype was seen once. A much larger clone lies one base from this, so it may be a read error. The chain carries TRBV9 and TRBJ2-5; D is possibly TRBD1 or TRBD2 (5 bases each). The germline V and J ends were trimmed by 0 bases and 4 bases, with 13 bases remaining between them. The CDR3 length is 15 residues. The V gene's germline CDR1 is SGDLS and CDR2 YYNGEE. DNA of the CDR3: TGTGCCAGCAGCGTAGCGAGGGGCCCTGGAGAGACCCAGTACTTC. Translated, it gives CASSVARGPGETQYF. Together with reference TRBV9 and TRBJ2-5, the CDR3 gives the full variable domain: DSGVTQTPKHLITATGQRVTLRCSPRSGDLSVYWYQQSLDQGLQFLIQYYNGEERAKGNILERFSAQQFPDLHSELNLSSLELGDSALYFCASSVARGPGETQYFGPGTRLLVL.

This clonotype occurred a few times. The chain is built from TRBV7-2 and TRBJ2-2; D remains ambiguous. Trimming removed 2 bases from V and 2 bases from J, with 9 bases in between. Looked up from germline, CDR1 is SGHTA and CDR2 is FQGNSA. The CDR3 extends over 15 amino acids. CDR3 region: CASSLITINTGELFF. CDR3 in DNA: TGTGCCAGCAGCTTAATTACTATCAACACCGGGGAGCTGTTTTTT.